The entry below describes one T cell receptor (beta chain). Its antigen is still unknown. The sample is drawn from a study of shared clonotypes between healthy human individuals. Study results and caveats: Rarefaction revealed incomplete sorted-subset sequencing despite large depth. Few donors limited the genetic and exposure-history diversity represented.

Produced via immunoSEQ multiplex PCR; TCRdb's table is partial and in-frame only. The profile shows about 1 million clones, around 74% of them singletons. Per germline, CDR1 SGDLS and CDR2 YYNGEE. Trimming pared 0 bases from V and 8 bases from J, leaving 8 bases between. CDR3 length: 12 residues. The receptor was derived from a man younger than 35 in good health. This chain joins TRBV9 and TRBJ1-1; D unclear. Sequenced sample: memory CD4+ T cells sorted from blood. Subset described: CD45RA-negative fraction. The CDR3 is CASSVGETEAFF. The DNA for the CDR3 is TGTGCCAGCAGCGTAGGGGAAACCGAAGCTTTCTTT.